These 32 T cell receptor beta chains share one sample of origin, sequenced in a study of T cells in Graves' hyperthyroidism and ophthalmopathy. From RNA transcripts, TCR beta CDR3 regions were amplified. The HTBI primer set drove a first-round RT-PCR of the TCR CDR3. TCRdb re-called the multiplex PCR reads through MiXCR, storing one row per CDR3 protein. The sample includes under 300,000 distinct CDR3 sequences, 22% seen only once; the top ten take roughly 60%. The material sequenced was blood. These receptor sequences come from a young man with Graves' ophthalmopathy.

This clonotype was picked up one time. The rearrangement links TRBV6-2 or TRBV6-3 to TRBJ2-3; D is undetermined. V lost 2 bases and J 1 base, leaving 10 bases between the germline ends. Germline CDR1 reads MNHEY; CDR2 reads SVGEGT. This CDR3 region has 15 residues. The chain's CDR3 is CASSYGTPGTDTQYF. DNA for the CDR3: TGTGCCAGCAGTTACGGTACCCCTGGCACAGATACGCAGTATTTT.

This chain links TRBV19 with TRBJ1-2, with TRBD1 matching over 7 bases. J lost 0 bases, V lost 7 bases, and 5 bases had no gene match. Germline V gene lookup returns CDR1 LNHDA and CDR2 SQIVND (reference sequence). The CDR3 runs 14 residues. The CDR3 nucleotides are TGTGCCAGTAACGCCGACAGGGCTAACTATGGCTACACCTTC. The encoded protein is CASNADRANYGYTF.

This clonotype was found many times. The rearrangement uses TRBV6-1 and TRBJ1-5; D gene uncertain. This CDR3 contains 11 residues. Between the trimmed V and J ends, which lost 4 bases and 6 bases, there was a span of 4 bases. CDR1 is MNHNS, CDR2 SASEGT, per germline. The CDR3 sequence: CASSGGQPQHF. CDR3 nucleotides: TGTGCCAGCAGTGGGGGTCAGCCCCAGCATTTT.

This clonotype was counted ten times or more. The V call is TRBV2, the J call TRBJ1-6; 10 bases map to TRBD1. This CDR3 has 14 residues. Germline V gene lookup returns CDR1 SNHLY and CDR2 FYNNEI. V trimming: 6 bases; J trimming: 10 bases; junction bases outside the gene matches: 6. CDR3 in amino acids: CASRGTGVVSPLHF. As DNA, the CDR3 is TGTGCCAGCAGGGGGACAGGGGTAGTGTCACCCCTCCACTTT.

This clonotype has just one count. The V gene is TRBV13, the J gene TRBJ1-2; tentatively, D is TRBD1 (6 bases). Trimming removed 2 bases from V and 7 bases from J, with 14 bases in between. The CDR3 is made up of 14 amino acids. Germline V gives CDR1 PRHDT, CDR2 FYEKMQ (reference sequence). CDR3 sequence (DNA): TGTGCCAGCAGCTTACGGACAGCGGTTCGTGGCTACACCTTC. It yields the protein CASSLRTAVRGYTF.

The rearrangement uses TRBV9 and TRBJ2-2; 9 bases are a match to TRBD1. Germline V CDR1 and CDR2: SGDLS, YYNGEE. The junction had 4 bases not matched to a gene; V was cut back by 4 bases and J by 3 bases. The CDR3 spans 15 residues. CDR3 bases: TGTGCCAGCAGCCCACAGGGGGCGGACACCGGGGAGCTGTTTTTT. Protein sequence: CASSPQGADTGELFF.

This clonotype was counted only a few times. V gene TRBV20-1 combines with J gene TRBJ2-5; D not resolved. Trimming took off 3 bases at V and 0 bases at J, with 20 bases between the two ends. The CDR3 loop spans 17 amino acids. Germline loops: CDR1 DFQATT, CDR2 SNEGSKA (reference sequence). The CDR3 sequence: CSARAVGFWGNQETQYF. The CDR3 coding sequence is TGCAGTGCTAGGGCGGTGGGCTTCTGGGGAAACCAAGAGACCCAGTACTTC.

This clonotype has just a few counts. This sequence joins TRBV7-9 and TRBJ1-1; unclear D gene. The germline V gene encodes CDR1 SEHNR and CDR2 FQNEAQ (reference sequence). This CDR3 is built from 15 residues. Trimming took 1 base from V and 5 from J, leaving 14 bases between them. Here the CDR3 reads CASSLGLIGGTEAFF. CDR3 nucleotides: TGTGCCAGCAGCTTAGGGCTCATTGGTGGGACTGAAGCTTTCTTT.

The rearrangement joins TRBV7-2 to TRBJ1-5; maybe TRBD1 (5 bases). CDR3 size: 13 residues. Looked up from germline, CDR1 is SGHTA and CDR2 is FQGNSA. Between the trimmed V and J ends, which lost 2 bases and 6 bases, there was a span of 8 bases. CDR3 coding DNA: TGTGCCAGCAGCTTATTGGGGGGTCAGCCCCAGCATTTT. Residues: CASSLLGGQPQHF.

This clonotype was seen ten or more times. The V and J genes are TRBV12-3 or TRBV12-4 and TRBJ2-1, with TRBD2 matching 9 bases. Trimming removed 6 bases from V and 5 bases from J; junction bases left unmatched: 20. CDR3 length: 19 amino acids. CDR3 sequence: CASRDRLAETPTGDNEQFF. CDR3 nucleotides: TGTGCCAGCAGGGATCGACTAGCGGAGACCCCAACGGGAGACAATGAGCAGTTCTTC.

The J gene is TRBJ2-3, the V gene TRBV29-1; D gene uncertain. The germline gives CDR1 SQVTM, CDR2 ANQGSEA. V gave up 6 bases and J gave up 5 bases, with 18 bases separating them. The length of the CDR3 is 14 residues. The CDR3 is CSVLVNLRIDTQYF. CDR3 DNA: TGCAGCGTGCTTGTGAACTTAAGGATAGATACGCAGTATTTT.

The chain joins TRBV15 to TRBJ1-2; D unresolved. Per the germline V gene, CDR1 is LNHNV and CDR2 is YYDKDF (reference sequence). CDR3 length: 14 residues. V was cut by 5 bases and J by 2 bases, with 12 bases left in between. The chain's CDR3 is CATSDHGSNYGYTF. Here the CDR3 DNA reads TGTGCCACCAGCGATCACGGCAGCAACTATGGCTACACCTTC.

This clonotype was observed a handful of times. The chain carries TRBV5-5 and TRBJ2-2, with D perhaps TRBD1 or TRBD2 (5 bases each). With 0 bases removed from V and 9 bases from J, the gap between germline ends came to 18 bases. Germline CDR1 reads SGHKS; CDR2 reads YYEKEE (reference sequence). CDR3 length equals 16 residues. CDR3 in DNA: TGTGCCAGCAGCTTGGGTGGGACCGACTACTCCAGGGAGCTGTTTTTT. Translating it yields CASSLGGTDYSRELFF.

The CDR3 here is CASSLGRVSTPLHF. DNA for the CDR3: TGTGCCAGCAGTTTAGGCAGGGTGTCGACACCCCTCCACTTT. This chain uses TRBV27 with TRBJ1-6, with D possibly TRBD1 on 5 matching bases. The CDR3 has 14 residues. Germline V lookup: CDR1 MNHEY, CDR2 SMNVEV (reference sequence). V shed 2 bases and J shed 11 bases, with 13 bases lying between them.

J is TRBJ2-3 and V is TRBV14; 7 bases agree with TRBD1. The CDR3 spans 17 residues. The germline V gene encodes CDR1 SGHDN and CDR2 FVKESK. Trimming removed 2 bases from V and 3 bases from J; junction bases left unmatched: 11. CDR3 sequence: CASSQTLLQGKTDTQYF. The CDR3 DNA follows: TGTGCCAGCAGCCAAACCCTCCTACAGGGGAAAACAGATACGCAGTATTTT.

Regarding this clonotype: At one end, the junction sequence differs from germline, possibly due to a read error. The genes are TRBV4-2 and TRBJ2-1; D is undetermined. Germline CDR1 and CDR2: LGHNA and YNFKEQ. The CDR3 contains 14 residues. Written as DNA, the CDR3 is TGTGCCAGCAGCCAGCAAACCCAGAGCAAGGAGCGGTTCTTC. Protein: CASSQQTQSKERFF.

The chain has TRBV28 and TRBJ1-3, with D uncertain. V was cut by 7 bases and J by 7 bases, with 17 bases left in between. In germline, CDR1 is MDHEN, CDR2 SYDVKM. The CDR3 is made up of 14 amino acids. The CDR3 nucleotides are TGTGCCAGCACGACTCTTGGGTCACGGAACACCATATATTTT. This gives the protein CASTTLGSRNTIYF.

This clonotype was counted a few times. The chain couples TRBV12-3 or TRBV12-4 to TRBJ2-4, with D uncertain. This CDR3 comprises 16 residues. V lost 4 bases to trimming and J lost 1 base, with 14 bases between them. DNA for the CDR3: TGTGCCAGCAGTTCACCTATAACTGGGGCCAAAAACATTCAGTACTTC. The encoded protein is CASSSPITGAKNIQYF.

This chain joins TRBV5-1 and TRBJ2-5, with D perhaps assigned TRBD1 or TRBD2 (7 bases each). Germline V gene lookup returns CDR1 SGHRS and CDR2 YFSETQ. Trimming took 0 bases from V and 4 from J, leaving 13 bases between them. The CDR3 is 15 residues long. CDR3 loop: CASSLGGRGGETQYF. CDR3 in DNA: TGCGCCAGCAGCTTGGGCGGCAGGGGGGGAGAGACCCAGTACTTC. Drawing the rest from reference TRBV5-1 and TRBJ2-5, the complete variable domain is KAGVTQTPRYLIKTRGQQVTLSCSPISGHRSVSWYQQTPGQGLQFLFEYFSETQRNKGNFPGRFSGRQFSNSRSEMNVSTLELGDSALYLCASSLGGRGGETQYFGPGTRLLVL.

The table lists this clonotype with many counts. This chain uses TRBV24-1 with TRBJ2-7; perhaps TRBD2 as D (6 bases). CDR3 length equals 17 residues. V shed 11 bases and J shed 1 base, with 26 bases lying between them. CDR1 and CDR2 (germline): KGHDR, SFDVKD. CDR3 nucleotides: TGTGCCATCCGGGACTCTATGACTATGGCGCAGTCCTACGAGCAGTACTTC. Its translation is CAIRDSMTMAQSYEQYF.

The genes are TRBV18 and TRBJ2-5, with D unresolved. Germline loops: CDR1 KGHSH, CDR2 LQKENI. This CDR3 is built from 12 residues. The germline V and J ends were trimmed by 3 bases and 3 bases, with 5 bases remaining between them. For the CDR3, the DNA is TGTGCCAGCTCACCTGTGGAAGAGACCCAGTACTTC. Protein: CASSPVEETQYF.

The V and J genes are TRBV18 and TRBJ2-4; no reliable D call. V was cut by 6 bases and J by 6 bases, with 24 bases left in between. The CDR3 has 17 residues. CDR1 is KGHSH, CDR2 LQKENI, per germline. The CDR3, as DNA: TGTGCCAGCTCCCAATCCTCAGGTCCCGCTTGGGGAAACATTCAGTACTTC. This encodes CASSQSSGPAWGNIQYF.

The sample holds a few counts of this clonotype. The V and J genes are TRBV27 and TRBJ2-3; D remains unclear. CDR1 is MNHEY and CDR2 is SMNVEV in the germline V gene (reference sequence). The CDR3 sequence is 12 residues long. Trimming removed 8 bases from V and 0 bases from J, with 6 bases in between. The CDR3 region is CASPLSTDTQYF. The CDR3 nucleotides read TGTGCCAGCCCTTTGAGCACAGATACGCAGTATTTT.

This clonotype occurred many times. The V gene is TRBV7-9, the J gene TRBJ2-5; TRBD2 might be the D (7 bases). The CDR3 has 15 residues. The V and J ends lost 5 bases and 3 bases respectively, with 16 bases between them. Germline CDR1 SEHNR, CDR2 FQNEAQ (reference sequence). The CDR3 nucleotides are TGTGCCAGCAGCCCCGCCAGGGGAGGGGAAGAGACCCAGTACTTC. It encodes CASSPARGGEETQYF.

V gene TRBV11-2 combines with J gene TRBJ2-2; D call uncertain. In germline, CDR1 is SGHAT, CDR2 FQNNGV. The CDR3 has 12 residues. V dropped 5 bases and J dropped 8 bases, with 9 bases sitting between them. The CDR3 nucleotides are TGTGCCAGCAGCCGAACCAATGGGGAGCTGTTTTTT. The encoded protein is CASSRTNGELFF.

This clonotype was detected ten times or more. The chain recombines TRBV2 with TRBJ2-5; D gene uncertain. Germline-derived CDR1 and CDR2 are SNHLY and FYNNEI. The CDR3 loop spans 14 amino acids. The V end lost 2 bases, the J end lost 1 base, and 8 bases lay between the germline ends. The CDR3 spells CASSERAVQETQYF. CDR3 coding DNA: TGTGCCAGCAGTGAACGTGCAGTCCAAGAGACCCAGTACTTC.

This clonotype was picked up many times. V gene TRBV20-1 combines with J gene TRBJ1-1; 8 nucleotides line up with TRBD1. Germline V gene sequence: CDR1 DFQATT, CDR2 SNEGSKA (reference sequence). The V segment lost 5 bases and the J segment 0 bases; nucleotides outside the gene matches: 8. The CDR3 contains 15 residues. For the CDR3, the DNA is TGCAGTGCTTTTGGGACAGGAGGCATGAACACTGAAGCTTTCTTT. This encodes CSAFGTGGMNTEAFF.

This clonotype occurred many times. This chain uses TRBV11-2 with TRBJ2-5; TRBD2 might be the D (6 bases). The ends were cut back, 7 bases at V and 5 bases at J, with 11 bases in the middle. The CDR3 loop spans 12 amino acids. Germline-derived CDR1 and CDR2 are SGHAT and FQNNGV. CDR3 DNA: TGTGCCAGCAAGGGTCGGGAGGAGACCCAGTACTTC. Translated: CASKGREETQYF.

This clonotype has at least ten counts. The chain uses TRBV3-1 and TRBJ2-1, with 9 nucleotides matching TRBD2. This CDR3 is built from 12 residues. With 3 bases clipped from V and 13 bases from J, the junction kept 4 bases outside the gene matches. Per the germline V gene, CDR1 is LGHDT and CDR2 is YNNKEL (reference sequence). In DNA, the CDR3 is TGTGCCAGCAGCCAGGCCGGGACTAGCCAGTTCTTC. Protein sequence: CASSQAGTSQFF.

The table lists this clonotype with many counts. The CDR3 is CASGPSGEETQYF. The DNA of the CDR3 is TGTGCCAGCGGTCCTAGCGGGGAAGAGACCCAGTACTTC. The chain has TRBV3-1 and TRBJ2-5, with 9 bases matching TRBD2. This CDR3 has 13 amino acids. V was clipped by 8 bases and J by 3 bases; unmatched bases: 4. Looked up from germline, CDR1 is LGHDT and CDR2 is YNNKEL (reference sequence).

This clonotype was seen a handful of times. This sequence joins TRBV5-1 and TRBJ1-4; D not resolved. Looked up from germline, CDR1 is SGHRS and CDR2 is YFSETQ. The length of the CDR3 is 15 residues. The V gene lost 0 bases and the J gene lost 4 bases, with 10 bases spanning the gap. CDR3 bases: TGCGCCAGCAGCTTGGGCGGGAGTTTTAATGAAAAACTGTTTTTT. Translating it yields CASSLGGSFNEKLFF. The complete variable domain, with remaining parts taken from reference TRBV5-1 and TRBJ1-4, reads KAGVTQTPRYLIKTRGQQVTLSCSPISGHRSVSWYQQTPGQGLQFLFEYFSETQRNKGNFPGRFSGRQFSNSRSEMNVSTLELGDSALYLCASSLGGSFNEKLFFGSGTQLSVL.

V is TRBV18 and J is TRBJ1-1; 8 bases fit TRBD1. V trimming: 8 bases; J trimming: 3 bases; junction bases outside the gene matches: 5. Per germline, CDR1 KGHSH and CDR2 LQKENI. The CDR3 runs to 13 residues. DNA of the CDR3: TGTGCCAGCGCAGGGGGCGACTACACTGAAGCTTTCTTT. This codes for CASAGGDYTEAFF.